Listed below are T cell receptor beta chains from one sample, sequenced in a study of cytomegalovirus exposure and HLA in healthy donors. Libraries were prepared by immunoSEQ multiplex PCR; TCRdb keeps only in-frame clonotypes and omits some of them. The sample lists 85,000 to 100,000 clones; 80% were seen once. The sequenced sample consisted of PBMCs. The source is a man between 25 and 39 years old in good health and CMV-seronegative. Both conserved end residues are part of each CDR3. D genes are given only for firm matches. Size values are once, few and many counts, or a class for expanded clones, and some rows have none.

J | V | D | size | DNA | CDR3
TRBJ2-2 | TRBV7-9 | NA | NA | TGTGCCAGCAGCTTAACGGTCCAGGACGGGGAGCTGTTTTTT | CASSLTVQDGELFF
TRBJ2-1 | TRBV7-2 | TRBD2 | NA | TGTGCCAGCAGCCTACTAGCGGGAGGGCCTGGTGAGCAGTTCTTC | CASSLLAGGPGEQFF
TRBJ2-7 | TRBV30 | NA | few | TGTGCCTGGAGAAAATCGAGCTCCTACGAGCAGTACTTC | CAWRKSSSYEQYF
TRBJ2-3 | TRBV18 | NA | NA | TGTGCCAGCTCATCCCGACAGGTCACAGATACGCAGTATTTT | CASSSRQVTDTQYF
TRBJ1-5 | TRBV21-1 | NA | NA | TGTGCCAGCAGCCCACAGTGCAATCAGCCCCAGCATTTT | CASSPQCNQPQHF
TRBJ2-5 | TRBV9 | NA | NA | TGTGCCAGCAGCGCGGGACAATCGGGGAAGACCCAGTACTTC | CASSAGQSGKTQYF
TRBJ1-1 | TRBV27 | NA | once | TGTGCCAGCAAAGATGGCGGTGAGAACACTGAAGCTTTCTTT | CASKDGGENTEAFF
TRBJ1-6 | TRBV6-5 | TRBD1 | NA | TGTGCCAGCAGTTACTCCCGACAGGGGGATAATTCACCCCTCCACTTT | CASSYSRQGDNSPLHF
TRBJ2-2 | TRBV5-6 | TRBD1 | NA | TGTGCCAGCAGCCCCGGACAGGGGGTGAACACCGGGGAGCTGTTTTTT | CASSPGQGVNTGELFF
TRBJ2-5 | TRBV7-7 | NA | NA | TGTGCCAGCAGCTTAGGGGTGGGGCAGACCCAGTACTTC | CASSLGVGQTQYF
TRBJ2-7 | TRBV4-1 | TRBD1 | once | TGCGCCAGCAGCCAAGATGTGGGCGGACAGGGGGGTTTATGGCAGTACTTC | CASSQDVGGQGGLWQYF
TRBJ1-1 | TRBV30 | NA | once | TGTGCCTGGAGTAACAGAGGGGGAAGTACTGAAGCTTTCTTT | CAWSNRGGSTEAFF
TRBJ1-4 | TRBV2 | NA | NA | TGTGCCAGCAGTGATAGGAGGATCCATGAAAAACTGTTTTTT | CASSDRRIHEKLFF
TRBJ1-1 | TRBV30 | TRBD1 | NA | TGTGCCTGGAGTGCTCACAGGGGTACTGAAGCTTTCTTT | CAWSAHRGTEAFF
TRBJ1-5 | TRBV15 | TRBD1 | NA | TGTGCCACCAGCCCGACAGGGTTTAGCAATCAGCCCCAGCATTTT | CATSPTGFSNQPQHF
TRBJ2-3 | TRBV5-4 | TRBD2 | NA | TGTGCCAGCAGTTCCGGGACTAGCGGGCGCACAGATACGCAGTATTTT | CASSSGTSGRTDTQYF
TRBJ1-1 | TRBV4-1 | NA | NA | TGCGCCAGCAGCCTCCCAAGAGCGAAAACTGAAGCTTTCTTT | CASSLPRAKTEAFF
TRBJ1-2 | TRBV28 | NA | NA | TGTGCCAGCGATGACTTATCCGACTATGGCTACACCTTC | CASDDLSDYGYTF
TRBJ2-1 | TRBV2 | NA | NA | TGTGCCAGCGATCCGAGACAGGAGTCGAATGAGCAGTTCTTC | CASDPRQESNEQFF
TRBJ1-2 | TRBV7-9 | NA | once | TGTGCCAGCAGCTTAATAGCCGACTATGGCTACACCTTC | CASSLIADYGYTF
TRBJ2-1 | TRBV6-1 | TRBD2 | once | TGTGCCAGCATCAGGCTAGCGGGAGTGGATGAGCAGTTCTTC | CASIRLAGVDEQFF
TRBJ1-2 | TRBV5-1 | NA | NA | TGCGCCAGCAGCTTGGATGAAGAGCGCTATGGCTACACCTTC | CASSLDEERYGYTF
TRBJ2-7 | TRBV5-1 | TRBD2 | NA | TGCGCCAGCACCTCCCCGGGACTAGCGGGATTGGGACAGTACTTC | CASTSPGLAGLGQYF
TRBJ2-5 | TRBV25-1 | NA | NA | TGTGCCAGCTCCTCGTACCAAGAGACCCAGTACTTC | CASSSYQETQYF
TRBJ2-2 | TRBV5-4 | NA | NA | TGTGCCAGCAGCTTTGGGGGGAGGCAAACCGGGGAGCTGTTTTTT | CASSFGGRQTGELFF
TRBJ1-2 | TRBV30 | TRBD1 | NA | TGTGCCTGGACCCGGACAGGTCACTATGGCTACACCTTC | CAWTRTGHYGYTF
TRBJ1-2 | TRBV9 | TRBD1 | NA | TGTGCCAGCAGCGACAGGGGTCTCTATGGCTACACCTTC | CASSDRGLYGYTF
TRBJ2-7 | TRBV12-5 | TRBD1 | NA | TGTGCTAGTGGTTCACTCACCACAGGGGGCGATCGGCGGTACGAGCAGTACTTC | CASGSLTTGGDRRYEQYF
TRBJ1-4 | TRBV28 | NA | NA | TGTGCCAGCAGTTTTGGGGGGACAACTAATGAAAAACTGTTTTTT | CASSFGGTTNEKLFF
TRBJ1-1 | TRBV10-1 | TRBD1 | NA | TGCGCCAGCAGGGCGACAGGGAATCTGGGGAGCACTGAAGCTTTCTTT | CASRATGNLGSTEAFF
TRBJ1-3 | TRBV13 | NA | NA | TGTGCCAGCAGCGCTCCTTCTAGGGGAAACACCATATATTTT | CASSAPSRGNTIYF